This T cell receptor (beta chain) was captured by sequencing in a study of blood T cell repertoires in COVID-19. Across the whole study: From the United States, Italy and Spain came samples of acute and convalescent COVID-19.

CDR1 MDHEN and CDR2 SYDVKM come from the germline V gene. Trimming cost V 5 bases and J 2 bases; bases outside gene matches: 8. This CDR3 comprises 16 residues. Measured with immunoSEQ multiplex PCR; TCRdb has only the in-frame clones, and not every one. The sample has roughly 100,000 clones, about 86% seen once. This clone was counted a few times. Sequencing was carried out using peripheral blood. The chain has TRBV28 and TRBJ1-4; TRBD1 aligns across 7 bases. The clonotype comes from an elderly man with acute or convalescent COVID-19. The CDR3 is CASSPGQDLTNEKLFF. DNA for the CDR3: TGTGCCAGCAGTCCCGGACAGGACCTTACTAATGAAAAACTGTTTTTT.